The subject of this entry is one T cell receptor (beta chain). This clonotype has just one count. The antigen this receptor binds is unknown. Base-call qualities are not available, and no considerably larger clone is one nucleotide away. One read gives only weak evidence. This entry belongs to a study of blood T cells in healthy people across ages (dated by TCRdb to between 2015 and 2016). In the study overall: In model experiments, template switching captured about one uniquely barcoded TCR beta cDNA molecule for every two T cells. The study measured age-related changes in TCR beta repertoire diversity using deep sequencing normalized with unique cDNA molecular identifiers. Donors were grouped into four age groups: young (average roughly 17 years), middle-aged (around 39), aged (around 62) and long-lived (roughly 80). To avoid experimental bias, donors of different ages were spread randomly across the sequencing lanes. For two donors (one aged 18 to 30 and one aged 80 or older), the study analyzed two additional independent replicas of 1 million unique cDNA reads from the same blood draw. Points the paper makes about the study in general: Compared with the aged group, the long-lived group had more naive CD4+ T cells, fewer expanded clones and increased TCR diversity, suggesting age selection. Bulk unsorted PBMC profiling prevented conclusive comparison of naive and antigen-experienced compartments. Estimates of total diversity based on one million sequenced T cells were considered lower bounds and underestimates. Observed TCR beta diversity per million T cells fell roughly linearly with age, and a significant reduction was already apparent by age around 40. There was a strong correlation between observed TCR beta diversity and the percentage of naive T cells measured by flow cytometry. Donor CMV infection status was unknown, potentially confounding age-related changes in expanded clonotypes.

Systemically healthy Caucasian individuals from Russia, around 39 in total and aged roughly 6 to 100 years, were included as donors. Each donor gave roughly 9.5 milliliters of peripheral blood, collected into EDTA-treated Vacutainer tubes. Ficoll-Paque density-gradient centrifugation was used to isolate PBMCs, with at least 7 million per sample. Trizol reagent was used to extract total RNA from the PBMCs, yielding at least 6 micrograms per sample. The percentages of naive CD45RAhigh/CD27high T cells were determined by flow cytometry on a PBMC aliquot from every donor. The library was built by means of 5' RACE. Sequencing relied on an Illumina HiSeq 2500. A second about 7 to 11 cycle PCR used a sample-barcoded 5' primer and a J-beta primer mix. A unique molecular identifier was introduced onto each TCR beta cDNA molecule by a template-switch 5' adaptor carrying 12 random nucleotides. Each sample yielded at least 2.5 million CDR3-containing paired-end reads. All of the RNA was converted into first-strand cDNA using the Mint cDNA synthesis kit, with a TRBC-specific oligonucleotide serving as the primer. After uracil-DNA glycosylase treatment, a first 18-cycle PCR used universal primers M1SS and BC2_uni_R on all cDNA. Concerning the study's data processing: Each sample was normalized by randomly selecting 1 million high-quality reads, each carrying a distinct molecular identifier. Instead of being binned into consensus sequences, reads that shared molecular identifiers were thrown out. CDR3 identification, clonotype clustering and error correction used MiTCR with a Q25 quality threshold and the strictest error-elimination algorithm. Lower-bound total TCR beta diversity was estimated with a nonparametric unseen species model using Euler transformation. TCRdb trimmed public reads at Q25 via fastp, called clones via MiXCR and kept in-frame beta chains. Identical CDR3 proteins give one entry, which carries the most common genes and DNA. The V and J calls shown here were made by TCRdb, not taken from the authors' results. Across this sample there are under 850,000 distinct CDR3 sequences, with about 36% seen only once. The top ten clonotypes cover 10% to 15% of the sample.

Including cysteine and phenylalanine, the CDR3 has 17 amino acids. The CDR3 DNA has 51 bases and is translated from base 1. CDR1 and CDR2 were assigned from the germline V gene as MNHEY and SVGEGT. Trimming removed 6 bases from V and 3 bases from J; the gene matches leave 12 bases unexplained. The TCR originated in a man younger than 30 in good health. The chain is assembled from TRBV6-2 or TRBV6-3 and TRBJ1-1, and 11 junctional nucleotides match TRBD1. Sequenced sample: blood. The DNA sequence is as follows: TGTGCCAGCAGGCTCGAATGGACAGGGGGCATAGACACTGAAGCTTTCTTT. Its amino acids are CASRLEWTGGIDTEAFF.